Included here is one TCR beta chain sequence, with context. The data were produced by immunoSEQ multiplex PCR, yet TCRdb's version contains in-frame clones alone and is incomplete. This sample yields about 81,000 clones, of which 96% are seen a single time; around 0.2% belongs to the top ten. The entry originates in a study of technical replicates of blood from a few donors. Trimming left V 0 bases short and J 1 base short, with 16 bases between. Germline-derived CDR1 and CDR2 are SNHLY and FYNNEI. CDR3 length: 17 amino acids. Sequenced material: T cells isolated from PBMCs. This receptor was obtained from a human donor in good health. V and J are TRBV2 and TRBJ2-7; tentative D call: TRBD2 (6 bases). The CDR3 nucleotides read TGTGCCAGCAGTGAAGCGAACCGCGGGACGTATTCCTACGAGCAGTACTTC. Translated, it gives CASSEANRGTYSYEQYF.